Listed here are 18 T cell receptor beta chains from one sample, sequenced in a study of blood T cell repertoires in COVID-19. Profiling relied on immunoSEQ multiplex PCR, and the TCRdb table lists in-frame clones only, not all of them. The sample shows about 260,000 clones, around four fifths of them seen only once. Sequences were obtained from PBMCs or T cells enriched from blood (not recorded which). The receptors derive from a man aged 25 to 40 with acute COVID-19.

V is TRBV6-5 and J is TRBJ2-1, with 10 bases lining up with TRBD1. Trimming took 6 bases from V and 5 from J; bases not matched to a gene: 7. This CDR3 is built from 15 residues. Germline V gene lookup returns CDR1 MNHEY and CDR2 SVGAGI. The chain's CDR3 is CASRAGQGGDNEQFF. In nucleotides, the CDR3 is TGTGCCAGCAGGGCTGGACAGGGGGGAGACAATGAGCAGTTCTTC.

V and J are TRBV5-4 and TRBJ2-3, with TRBD2 matching 8 bases. The germline V gene has CDR1 SGHNT and CDR2 YYREEE (reference sequence). With 0 bases clipped from V and 4 bases from J, the junction kept 1 base outside the gene matches. This CDR3 is built from 14 residues. The CDR3 protein is CASSLAGGADTQYF. In nucleotides, the CDR3 is TGTGCCAGCAGCTTGGCCGGGGGGGCAGATACGCAGTATTTT.

This clone was detected only once. Sequence at one end of the junction differs from germline and may be a read error. The chain links TRBV5-1 to TRBJ2-1; TRBD2 might be the D (6 bases). This CDR3 comprises 15 residues. Germline V gene lookup returns CDR1 SGHRS and CDR2 YFSETQ. As DNA, the CDR3 is TGTGCCAGCAGCTCGTCGGGACTCCTTACCGATGAGCAGTTCTTC. This sequence encodes CASSSSGLLTDEQFF.

The chain has TRBV5-5 and TRBJ2-2, with 8 bases matching TRBD1. Germline V gene data show CDR1 as SGHKS and CDR2 as YYEKEE (reference sequence). V shed 4 bases, J shed 4 bases, and the junction held 9 bases outside the gene matches. The CDR3 totals 16 residues. In DNA, the CDR3 is TGTGCCAGCAGCGCGACAGGGGCCTTCCCCACCGGGGAGCTGTTTTTT. Encoded protein: CASSATGAFPTGELFF. Complete variable domain (other parts from reference TRBV5-5 and TRBJ2-2): DAGVTQSPTHLIKTRGQQVTLRCSPISGHKSVSWYQQVLGQGPQFIFQYYEKEERGRGNFPDRFSARQFPNYSSELNVNALLLGDSALYLCASSATGAFPTGELFFGEGSRLTVL.

The sample holds a few counts of this clone. The rearrangement uses TRBV4-1 and TRBJ2-7; 7 positions match TRBD1. J was trimmed by 0 bases and V by 6 bases; bases with no gene match: 2. Germline lookup yields CDR1 MGHRA and CDR2 YSYEKL. This CDR3 region has 13 residues. CDR3 amino acids: CASSRDSSYEQYV. The CDR3 DNA reads as TGCGCCAGCAGTAGGGACAGCTCCTACGAGCAGTACGTC.

This chain connects TRBV7-8 to TRBJ2-3; TRBD1 agrees at 9 bases. The junction had 5 bases not matched to a gene; V was cut back by 4 bases and J by 6 bases. Germline V gives CDR1 SGHVS, CDR2 FQNEAQ. The CDR3 covers 14 residues. The CDR3 DNA reads TGTGCCAGCAGCTACCGGGACAGGGCTGATACGCAGTATTTT. Its protein is CASSYRDRADTQYF.

This chain links TRBV3-1 (or the pseudogene TRBV3-2) with TRBJ1-2; perhaps TRBD1 as D (6 bases). Germline loops: CDR1 LGHDT, CDR2 YNNKEL (reference sequence). The CDR3 contains 14 residues. Trimming took 2 bases from V and 7 from J, leaving 14 bases between them. The CDR3 DNA follows: TGTGCCAGCAGCCAATCTGGGGGCGCGTCTGGCTACACCTTC. Protein: CASSQSGGASGYTF.

This clone occurred once. This chain joins TRBV18 and TRBJ1-5; D remains ambiguous. Trimming cost V 5 bases and J 0 bases, with 11 bases left between them. Germline CDR1 and CDR2: KGHSH and LQKENI. The length of the CDR3 is 15 residues. CDR3 in DNA: TGTGCCAGCTCATCGACAAGTACTAGCAATCAGCCCCAGCATTTT. Encoded protein: CASSSTSTSNQPQHF.

The CDR3 loop reads CATSDLASGRSTDTQYF. DNA of the CDR3: TGTGCCACCAGTGATTTGGCTAGCGGGAGGAGCACAGATACGCAGTATTTT. This sequence joins TRBV24-1 and TRBJ2-3; TRBD2 matches at 11 bases. In germline, CDR1 is KGHDR, CDR2 SFDVKD. J was trimmed by 0 bases and V by 0 bases; bases with no gene match: 1. This CDR3 spans 17 amino acids.

J is TRBJ1-1 and V is TRBV3-1 (or the pseudogene TRBV3-2); D is undetermined. Trimming cost V 1 base and J 1 base, with 7 bases left between them. The CDR3 runs to 14 residues. CDR1 is LGHDT, CDR2 YNNKEL, per germline (reference sequence). The CDR3 here is CASSQGGWNTEAFF. The CDR3 nucleotides read TGTGCCAGCAGCCAAGGAGGTTGGAACACTGAAGCTTTCTTT.

This clone was seen a single time. At one end the junction does not follow the germline gene, possibly because of a read error. The CDR3 loop reads CASSLPGGGAYKDEQFF. The CDR3 DNA reads TGTGCCAGCAGCTTGCCGGGGGGCGGGGCGTACAAGGATGAGCAGTTCTTC. The V gene is TRBV5-1, the J gene TRBJ2-1, with D possibly being TRBD2 (7 bases). The CDR3 runs to 17 residues. The germline V gene encodes CDR1 SGHRS and CDR2 YFSETQ.

This sequence joins TRBV4-3 and TRBJ1-5; D remains ambiguous. V was shortened by 0 bases and J by 5 bases, with 8 bases between the two germline ends. Germline assignment: CDR1 LGHNA and CDR2 YSLEER. The CDR3 length is 14 residues. CDR3 residues: CASSQESIDQPQHF. For the CDR3, the DNA is TGCGCCAGCAGCCAAGAGTCGATAGATCAGCCCCAGCATTTT.

This chain links TRBV6-6 with TRBJ2-1; 9 bases line up with TRBD2. After removal of 6 bases from V and 8 bases from J, the junction contained 11 bases not matched to a gene. Germline values: CDR1 MNHNY, CDR2 SVGAGI (reference sequence). The CDR3 is 15 amino acids. CDR3 nucleotide sequence: TGTGCCAGCAGAATCGTAGCGGGAGAGTCCCATGAGCAGTTCTTC. Its protein product is CASRIVAGESHEQFF.

J is TRBJ1-3 and V is TRBV6-5; no reliable D call. This CDR3 comprises 12 residues. The V gene's germline CDR1 is MNHEY and CDR2 SVGAGI. With 6 bases removed from V and 2 bases from J, the gap between germline ends came to 5 bases. The CDR3 region has the DNA TGTGCCAGCAGGGTAGCTGGAAACACCATATATTTT. This codes for CASRVAGNTIYF.

This clone was observed a handful of times. This chain joins TRBV3-1 (or the pseudogene TRBV3-2) and TRBJ1-4; D is unresolved. This CDR3 is built from 14 residues. Trimming cost V 0 bases and J 4 bases, with 6 bases left between them. CDR1 and CDR2 from the germline V gene are LGHDT and YNNKEL (reference sequence). CDR3 protein: CASSQDQYNEKLFF. CDR3 nucleotides: TGTGCCAGCAGCCAAGATCAGTATAATGAAAAACTGTTTTTT.

V gene TRBV7-2 combines with J gene TRBJ1-1, with 8 bases lining up with TRBD1. After removal of 1 base from V and 11 bases from J, the junction contained 6 bases not matched to a gene. The V gene's germline CDR1 is SGHTA and CDR2 FQGNSA. The CDR3 totals 13 residues. CDR3 bases: TGTGCCAGCAGCTTAGAGCAGGGGGCGTCGGCTTTCTTT. Encoded protein: CASSLEQGASAFF. The complete variable domain, with remaining parts taken from reference TRBV7-2 and TRBJ1-1, reads GAGVSQSPSNKVTEKGKDVELRCDPISGHTALYWYRQSLGQGLEFLIYFQGNSAPDKSGLPSDRFSAERTGGSVSTLTIQRTQQEDSAVYLCASSLEQGASAFFGQGTRLTVV.

This clone showed up just once. Other DNA sequences of this sample code for an identical CDR3. This CDR3 reads CASSVGTSSYNEQFF. In DNA form, the CDR3 reads TGTGCCAGCAGCGTAGGGACTAGCTCCTACAATGAGCAGTTCTTC. This chain joins TRBV9 and TRBJ2-1; 7 bases match TRBD2. V lost 0 bases to trimming and J lost 0 bases; unmatched junction nucleotides: 0. The CDR3 loop spans 15 amino acids. Per germline, CDR1 SGDLS and CDR2 YYNGEE.

The rearrangement links TRBV6-5 to TRBJ2-1; TRBD1 might be the D (6 bases). Germline CDR1 is MNHEY and CDR2 is SVGAGI. This CDR3 has 13 residues. V gave up 8 bases and J gave up 6 bases, with 14 bases separating them. The CDR3 loop is CASRRTDPNEQFF. For the CDR3, the DNA is TGTGCCAGCCGAAGGACAGATCCCAATGAGCAGTTCTTC.